A single sample gave rise to the 29 T cell receptor beta chains below, sequenced in a study of CD8 T cell repertoires and HIV-1 epitope variants. The protocol was immunoSEQ multiplex PCR, while the TCRdb copy is restricted to in-frame clones and leaves out a portion. The sample comprises about 90,000 clones, 74% of which are singletons, and under 30% rests with the top ten. The sequenced sample was uncultured baseline CD8+ T cells from peripheral blood mononuclear cells (PBMCs). The origin of the receptors is a male donor with HIV.

The gene calls are TRBV27 and TRBJ1-2; tentatively, D is TRBD1 (6 bases). V lost 9 bases, J lost 7 bases, and 21 bases lay in between. The germline V gene encodes CDR1 MNHEY and CDR2 SMNVEV (reference sequence). The CDR3 loop spans 14 amino acids. DNA of the CDR3: TGTGCCAGTACTACAGGGACTGGGCTGGGTGGCTACACCTTC. Amino acids: CASTTGTGLGGYTF.

The sample holds one count of this clone. This chain joins TRBV18 and TRBJ1-2, with D maybe TRBD1 (6 bases). The CDR3 covers 15 residues. The V gene lost 1 base and the J gene lost 5 bases, with 14 bases spanning the gap. Germline CDR1 KGHSH, CDR2 LQKENI. CDR3: CASSPLAGDEYGYTF. CDR3 bases: TGTGCCAGCTCACCACTTGCAGGGGATGAATATGGCTACACCTTC.

This clone showed up many times. The junction departs from germline at one end; a sequencing error may be responsible. The chain has TRBV19 and TRBJ1-2, with 9 bases that match TRBD1. Germline CDR1 is LNHDA and CDR2 is SQIVND (reference sequence). The CDR3 contains 20 residues. This CDR3 is CASSIEPTGGTPTHLYGYTF. The DNA for the CDR3 is TGTGCCAGTAGCATAGAACCGACAGGGGGAACCCCTACCCACTTATATGGCTACACCTTC.

V gene TRBV7-2 combines with J gene TRBJ2-3, with no clear D. The V and J ends lost 5 bases and 6 bases respectively, with 12 bases between them. This CDR3 is built from 13 residues. Germline CDR1 is SGHTA and CDR2 is FQGNSA. Written as DNA, the CDR3 is TGTGCCAGCAGCCTGTCCCTGGTGGATACGCAGTATTTT. Protein sequence: CASSLSLVDTQYF.

The V call is TRBV4-2, the J call TRBJ1-2, with a tentative D call TRBD1 (6 bases). Germline V lookup: CDR1 LGHNA, CDR2 YNFKEQ. With 5 bases removed from V and 1 base from J, the gap between germline ends came to 11 bases. CDR3 length: 14 residues. CDR3 protein: CASSIPGVNYGYTF. DNA for the CDR3: TGTGCCAGCAGCATCCCAGGGGTTAACTATGGCTACACCTTC.

The genes are TRBV19 and TRBJ1-4, with 8 positions matching TRBD1. Germline V CDR1 and CDR2: LNHDA, SQIVND (reference sequence). The CDR3 length is 14 residues. After removal of 3 bases from V and 10 bases from J, the junction contained 7 bases not matched to a gene. In nucleotides, the CDR3 is TGTGCCAGTAGTATTCAGGGGGCCGAAGGAAAACTGTTTTTT. Translated: CASSIQGAEGKLFF. Supplemented by reference TRBV19 and TRBJ1-4, the full variable domain reads DGGITQSPKYLFRKEGQNVTLSCEQNLNHDAMYWYRQDPGQGLRLIYYSQIVNDFQKGDIAEGYSVSREKKESFPLTVTSAQKNPTAFYLCASSIQGAEGKLFFGSGTQLSVL.

The CDR3: CASSERPDRGNQPQHF. The DNA of the CDR3 is TGTGCCAGCAGTGAACGCCCGGACAGGGGCAATCAGCCCCAGCATTTT. This chain joins TRBV2 and TRBJ1-5; 8 bases fit TRBD1. There are 16 residues in the CDR3. Trimming at V came to 2 bases and at J to 2 bases, leaving 5 bases not matched to a gene. CDR1 is SNHLY, CDR2 FYNNEI, per germline.

The chain carries TRBV7-9 and TRBJ1-2, with D possibly TRBD1 on 5 matching bases. Germline-derived CDR1 and CDR2 are SEHNR and FQNEAQ (reference sequence). The CDR3 has 14 amino acids. V was trimmed by 4 bases and J by 3 bases, leaving 12 bases between them. CDR3 DNA sequence: TGTGCCAGCAGCTACACAGGTGGGCACTATGGCTACACCTTC. Amino acids: CASSYTGGHYGYTF.

V gene TRBV9 combines with J gene TRBJ2-3; 13 bases match TRBD2. Germline CDR1 and CDR2: SGDLS and YYNGEE. This CDR3 contains 19 residues. After removal of 3 bases from V and 0 bases from J, the junction contained 10 bases not matched to a gene. The CDR3 nucleotides are TGTGCCAGCAGCGACCCCGGACTAGCGGGAGATACTAGCACAGATACGCAGTATTTT. Protein sequence: CASSDPGLAGDTSTDTQYF.

This chain links TRBV13 with TRBJ2-7; TRBD1 matches at 10 bases. Per the germline V gene, CDR1 is PRHDT and CDR2 is FYEKMQ (reference sequence). The trim removed 5 bases at V and 5 bases at J, leaving 9 bases unmatched. The CDR3 is 15 amino acids. The chain's CDR3 is CASSTRDRGTHEQYF. For the CDR3, the DNA is TGTGCCAGCAGCACCCGGGACAGGGGAACCCACGAGCAGTACTTC.

This chain connects TRBV5-4 to TRBJ2-1; weak D call: TRBD2 (5 bases). Deletions cut 0 bases from V and 6 bases from J, with 10 bases between. The CDR3 runs to 14 residues. CDR1 and CDR2 from the germline V gene are SGHNT and YYREEE (reference sequence). CDR3 protein: CASSLGEWTNEQFF. CDR3 bases: TGTGCCAGCAGCTTGGGGGAGTGGACCAATGAGCAGTTCTTC.

Only a few counts were recorded for this clone. The rearrangement uses TRBV28 and TRBJ1-5; possibly TRBD1 for D (6 bases). The CDR3 has 14 residues. CDR1 and CDR2 from the germline V gene are MDHEN and SYDVKM. V was trimmed by 7 bases and J by 4 bases, leaving 14 bases between them. The DNA for the CDR3 is TGTGCCAGCAATCAACAGGGAAGGAATCAGCCCCAGCATTTT. Protein: CASNQQGRNQPQHF.

The V gene is TRBV4-3, the J gene TRBJ1-2; 7 positions agree with TRBD1. Per the germline V gene, CDR1 is LGHNA and CDR2 is YSLEER. V dropped 1 base and J dropped 8; count of bases not matched to a gene: 7. The CDR3 is 14 residues long. The CDR3 is CASSQGTGSLGYTF. The CDR3 coding sequence is TGCGCCAGCAGCCAAGGGACAGGCTCGTTAGGCTACACCTTC.

This chain uses TRBV15 with TRBJ2-7; 7 nucleotides line up with TRBD1. The V gene's germline CDR1 is LNHNV and CDR2 YYDKDF (reference sequence). This CDR3 region has 14 residues. The junction had 5 bases not matched to a gene; V was cut back by 0 bases and J by 6 bases. CDR3 sequence reads: CATSREGGQSEQYF. The DNA for the CDR3 is TGTGCCACCAGCAGAGAAGGGGGACAGTCCGAGCAGTACTTC.

The chain is built from TRBV10-3 and TRBJ1-2; tentatively, D is TRBD1 (5 bases). The CDR3 length is 14 residues. Germline CDR1 is ENHRY and CDR2 is SYGVKD. V lost 7 bases and J 0 bases, leaving 12 bases between the germline ends. The CDR3 nucleotides are TGTGCCATCACCGGGACCGCCTCTAACTATGGCTACACCTTC. Translating it yields CAITGTASNYGYTF.

The chain carries TRBV11-1 and TRBJ1-2, with 12 bases aligning to TRBD1. CDR3 length: 15 amino acids. CDR1 is SGHAT and CDR2 is FQDESV in the germline V gene (reference sequence). V lost 3 bases, J lost 7 bases, and 6 bases stayed unmatched. CDR3 in amino acids: CASSLPGQGALGYTF. Here the CDR3 DNA reads TGTGCCAGCAGCTTGCCGGGACAGGGGGCGCTTGGCTACACCTTC.

This chain connects TRBV5-1 to TRBJ2-3; tentatively, D is TRBD1 or TRBD2 (6 bases each). V gave up 6 bases and J gave up 2 bases, with 16 bases separating them. This CDR3 comprises 15 residues. CDR1 SGHRS and CDR2 YFSETQ come from the germline V gene. CDR3 DNA: TGCGCCAGCAAACCGGTGGCGGGACACACAGATACGCAGTATTTT. Amino acid sequence: CASKPVAGHTDTQYF.

A word on this clone: Since a much larger clone is just one base distant, this may be a read error. V usage is TRBV7-2 and J usage is TRBJ1-2; D gene ambiguous. The length of the CDR3 is 13 residues. V was shortened by 1 base and J by 0 bases, with 3 bases between the two germline ends. Germline lookup yields CDR1 SGHTA and CDR2 FQGNSA. DNA for the CDR3: TGTGCCAGCAGCTTAGGGCCTAACTATGGCTACACCTTC. Its translation is CASSLGPNYGYTF.

This chain links TRBV6-1 with TRBJ2-5; TRBD1 matches 7 bases. Germline assignment: CDR1 MNHNS and CDR2 SASEGT. The V segment lost 5 bases and the J segment 6 bases; nucleotides outside the gene matches: 9. The CDR3 runs to 14 residues. The DNA of the CDR3 is TGTGCCAGCAGTCCCAGCCGGGACAGAAAGACCCAGTACTTC. Amino acid sequence: CASSPSRDRKTQYF.

This CDR3 reads CASSYGSGSYNEQFF. CDR3 coding DNA: TGTGCCAGCAGTTACGGGAGCGGCTCCTACAATGAGCAGTTCTTC. The V call is TRBV6-6, the J call TRBJ2-1; D possibly corresponds to TRBD2 (5 bases). There are 15 residues in the CDR3. Germline V gene data show CDR1 as MNHNY and CDR2 as SVGAGI (reference sequence). The V gene lost 2 bases and the J gene lost 0 bases, with 8 bases spanning the gap.

A remark on this clone: In the same sample, other DNA sequences code for this CDR3. The CDR3 here is CASSFRTGGNGYTF. CDR3 nucleotide sequence: TGTGCCAGCAGCTTCCGGACAGGGGGGAATGGCTACACCTTC. V and J are TRBV5-4 and TRBJ1-2, with 10 bases aligning to TRBD1. This CDR3 comprises 14 residues. Germline assignment: CDR1 SGHNT and CDR2 YYREEE (reference sequence). The junction had 4 bases not matched to a gene; V was cut back by 2 bases and J by 6 bases.

This clone was picked up a small number of times. V is TRBV5-6 and J is TRBJ1-1; D is possibly TRBD1 (5 bases). This CDR3 spans 13 amino acids. Germline V gene data show CDR1 as SGHDT and CDR2 as YYEEEE. Trimming removed 3 bases at V and 7 bases at J, with 13 bases between. Here the CDR3 DNA reads TGTGCCAGCAGCTCCCTCGGACAAGTTGAAGCTTTCTTT. Translation gives CASSSLGQVEAFF.

The chain employs TRBV15 and TRBJ2-3, with 12 bases lining up with TRBD2. Germline CDR1 is LNHNV and CDR2 is YYDKDF (reference sequence). The trim removed 4 bases at V and 3 bases at J, leaving 5 bases unmatched. There are 16 residues in the CDR3. DNA of the CDR3: TGTGCCACCAGCACAGGAACTAGCGGGAGGACAGATACGCAGTATTTT. This translates into CATSTGTSGRTDTQYF.

V and J are TRBV2 and TRBJ1-2; 10 bases fit TRBD1. The junction had 10 bases not matched to a gene; V was cut back by 8 bases and J by 4 bases. The CDR3 length is 15 residues. Germline CDR1 SNHLY, CDR2 FYNNEI. CDR3 sequence reads: CASLPGQGRFYGYTF. As DNA, the CDR3 is TGTGCCAGCCTACCGGGACAGGGGAGATTCTATGGCTACACCTTC.

J is TRBJ1-1 and V is TRBV5-1; 9 bases align to TRBD1. Trimming cost V 4 bases and J 1 base; bases outside gene matches: 2. This CDR3 has 14 residues. Germline CDR1 and CDR2: SGHRS and YFSETQ. CDR3 region: CASSRTGENTEAFF. The CDR3 DNA reads as TGCGCCAGCAGCAGGACAGGGGAGAACACTGAAGCTTTCTTT.

The rearrangement links TRBV4-3 to TRBJ1-1; 7 bases are a match to TRBD1. Germline values: CDR1 LGHNA, CDR2 YSLEER. This CDR3 is built from 14 residues. J lost 4 bases, V lost 0 bases, and 2 bases had no gene match. The CDR3 DNA reads TGCGCCAGCAGCCAAGATGCAGGGGGCACTGAAGCTTTCTTT. Its protein product is CASSQDAGGTEAFF.

This rearrangement joins TRBV7-2 to TRBJ1-1; TRBD1 might be the D (5 bases). The V end was cut by 5 bases, the J end by 11 bases, with 18 bases between. The CDR3 length is 13 residues. The germline CDR1 and CDR2 sequences are SGHTA and FQGNSA. The CDR3 coding sequence is TGTGCCAGCAGCCTGCGACAGCCCGTGGGGGCTTTCTTT. This encodes CASSLRQPVGAFF.

The rearrangement uses TRBV14 and TRBJ2-5, with D perhaps TRBD2 (7 bases). The CDR3 runs to 15 residues. V lost 2 bases, J lost 4 bases, and 14 bases lay in between. The germline V gene encodes CDR1 SGHDN and CDR2 FVKESK. The CDR3 DNA follows: TGTGCCAGCAGCCAAACGGGGGGCTTCACAGAGACCCAGTACTTC. Amino acid sequence: CASSQTGGFTETQYF. The full variable domain, its missing parts supplied by reference TRBV14 and TRBJ2-5, is EAGVTQFPSHSVIEKGQTVTLRCDPISGHDNLYWYRRVMGKEIKFLLHFVKESKQDESGMPNNRFLAERTGGTYSTLKVQPAELEDSGVYFCASSQTGGFTETQYFGPGTRLLVL.

A single count supports this clone. The chain combines TRBV7-2 with TRBJ1-4; D is possibly TRBD1 (5 bases). Between the trimmed V and J ends, which lost 4 bases and 3 bases, there was a span of 12 bases. CDR1 is SGHTA, CDR2 FQGNSA, per germline. This CDR3 region has 15 residues. The CDR3 nucleotides read TGTGCCAGCAGCTCCTCGAAAGGGGCTAATGAAAAACTGTTTTTT. This translates into CASSSSKGANEKLFF.